The rows below give T cell receptor beta chains drawn from one sample of a study of blood T cell repertoires in COVID-19. Sequenced by immunoSEQ multiplex PCR; TCRdb stores in-frame clones only, minus some. Of about 90,000 clones listed, 75% to 85% are singletons. The sequencing sample was made of peripheral blood. These receptors all come from a human donor in a cohort sampled during active COVID-19. CDR3s include the opening cysteine and the closing phenylalanine or tryptophan. Each record gives: CDR3 protein, CDR3 DNA, clone size, V gene, J gene, D gene. D genes are given only for firm matches. Only part of the rows carry a size: once, few, many, or a class if the clone is expanded.

CDR3aa: CASRTRAGELFF
CDR3nt: TGTGCCAGCAGAACCAGGGCCGGGGAGCTGTTTTTT
abundance: -
v_gene: TRBV6-5
j_gene: TRBJ2-2
d_gene: -

CDR3aa: CASSKPGQTYNEQFF
CDR3nt: TGTGCCAGCAGCAAGCCGGGACAAACCTACAATGAGCAGTTCTTC
abundance: -
v_gene: TRBV28
j_gene: TRBJ2-1
d_gene: -

CDR3aa: CASSPRGGARFGNQPQHF
CDR3nt: TGTGCCAGCAGTCCGAGGGGGGGGGCGCGTTTTGGCAATCAGCCCCAGCATTTT
abundance: -
v_gene: TRBV6-6
j_gene: TRBJ1-5
d_gene: -

CDR3aa: CASSRQDRANEKLFF
CDR3nt: TGTGCCAGCAGCCGGCAGGACAGGGCTAATGAAAAACTGTTTTTT
abundance: -
v_gene: TRBV4-2
j_gene: TRBJ1-4
d_gene: TRBD1

CDR3aa: CASSLSWASGGTEAFF
CDR3nt: TGTGCCAGCAGCTTATCCTGGGCCTCGGGAGGCACTGAAGCTTTCTTT
abundance: -
v_gene: TRBV7-2
j_gene: TRBJ1-1
d_gene: -

CDR3aa: CATSDAGTKPNQPQHF
CDR3nt: TGTGCCACCAGTGACGCCGGGACAAAACCCAATCAGCCCCAGCATTTT
abundance: -
v_gene: TRBV15
j_gene: TRBJ1-5
d_gene: -

CDR3aa: CASSPRLTGELFF
CDR3nt: TGTGCCAGCTCACCACGACTCACCGGGGAGCTGTTTTTT
abundance: -
v_gene: TRBV18
j_gene: TRBJ2-2
d_gene: -

CDR3aa: CASSGAAGGFYGYTF
CDR3nt: TGTGCCAGTAGTGGGGCGGCAGGTGGATTCTATGGCTACACCTTC
abundance: many
v_gene: TRBV19
j_gene: TRBJ1-2
d_gene: -

CDR3aa: CASSLAFGLPPGTKNIQYF
CDR3nt: TGTGCCAGCAGCTTGGCCTTCGGACTTCCCCCGGGAACCAAAAACATTCAGTACTTC
abundance: -
v_gene: TRBV5-5
j_gene: TRBJ2-4
d_gene: -

CDR3aa: CASSTYNSPLHF
CDR3nt: TGTGCCAGCAGCACTTATAATTCACCCCTCCACTTT
abundance: -
v_gene: TRBV11-2
j_gene: TRBJ1-6
d_gene: -

CDR3aa: CASSPREAGVYNEQFF
CDR3nt: TGTGCCAGCAGCCCCCGGGAAGCGGGGGTATACAATGAGCAGTTCTTC
abundance: -
v_gene: TRBV4-2
j_gene: TRBJ2-1
d_gene: TRBD2

CDR3aa: CASSLRSGGSYEQYF
CDR3nt: TGTGCCAGCAGCTTGAGGTCAGGGGGTTCCTACGAGCAGTACTTC
abundance: once
v_gene: TRBV5-4
j_gene: TRBJ2-7
d_gene: TRBD1

CDR3aa: CASSYGGQLTYGYTF
CDR3nt: TGTGCCAGCAGTTACGGGGGACAGCTTACGTATGGCTACACCTTC
abundance: -
v_gene: TRBV6-2/TRBV6-3
j_gene: TRBJ1-2
d_gene: TRBD1

CDR3aa: CASATQGGDQETQYF
CDR3nt: TGTGCCAGCGCAACCCAAGGGGGGGACCAAGAGACCCAGTACTTC
abundance: once
v_gene: TRBV7-2
j_gene: TRBJ2-5
d_gene: -

CDR3aa: CASSVGGSGYTEAFF
CDR3nt: TGTGCCAGCAGCGTAGGAGGAAGTGGTTACACTGAAGCTTTCTTT
abundance: -
v_gene: TRBV9
j_gene: TRBJ1-1
d_gene: -

CDR3aa: CASSLGTAGGTGELFF
CDR3nt: TGCGCCAGCAGCCTGGGGACAGCGGGAGGCACCGGGGAGCTGTTTTTT
abundance: -
v_gene: TRBV5-1
j_gene: TRBJ2-2
d_gene: TRBD2

CDR3aa: CASSRRTDQKYGYTF
CDR3nt: TGTGCCAGCAGCCGCCGGACAGATCAAAAGTATGGCTACACCTTC
abundance: once
v_gene: TRBV3-1/TRBV3-2
j_gene: TRBJ1-2
d_gene: -